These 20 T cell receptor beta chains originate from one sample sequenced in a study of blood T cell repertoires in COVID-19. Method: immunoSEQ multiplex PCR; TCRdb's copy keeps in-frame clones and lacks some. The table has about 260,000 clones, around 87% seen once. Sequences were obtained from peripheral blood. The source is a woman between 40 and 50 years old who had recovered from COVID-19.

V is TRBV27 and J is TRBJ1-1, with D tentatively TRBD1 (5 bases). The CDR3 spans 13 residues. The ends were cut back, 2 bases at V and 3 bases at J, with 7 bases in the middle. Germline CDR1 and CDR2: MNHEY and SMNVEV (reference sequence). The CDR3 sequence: CASSLNRYTEAFF. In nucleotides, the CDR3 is TGTGCCAGCAGTTTAAACAGGTACACTGAAGCTTTCTTT.

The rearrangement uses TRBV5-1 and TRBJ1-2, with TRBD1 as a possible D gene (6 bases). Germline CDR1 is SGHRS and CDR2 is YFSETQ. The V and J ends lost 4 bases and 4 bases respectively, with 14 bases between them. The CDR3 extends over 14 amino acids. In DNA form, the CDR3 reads TGCGCCAGCAGCATGACCACAGGGTCCTATGGCTACACCTTC. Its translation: CASSMTTGSYGYTF.

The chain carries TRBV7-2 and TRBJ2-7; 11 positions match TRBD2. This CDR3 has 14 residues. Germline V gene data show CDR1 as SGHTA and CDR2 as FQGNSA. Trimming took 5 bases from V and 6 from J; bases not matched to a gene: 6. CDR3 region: CASSVASGGREQYF. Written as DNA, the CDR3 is TGTGCCAGCAGCGTTGCTAGCGGGGGGCGCGAGCAGTACTTC.

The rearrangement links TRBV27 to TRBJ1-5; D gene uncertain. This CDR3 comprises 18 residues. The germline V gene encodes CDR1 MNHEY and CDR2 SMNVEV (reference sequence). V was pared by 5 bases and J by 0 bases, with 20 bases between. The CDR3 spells CASSPPGRVGFSNQPQHF. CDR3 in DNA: TGTGCCAGCAGTCCCCCCGGGAGGGTAGGTTTTAGCAATCAGCCCCAGCATTTT.

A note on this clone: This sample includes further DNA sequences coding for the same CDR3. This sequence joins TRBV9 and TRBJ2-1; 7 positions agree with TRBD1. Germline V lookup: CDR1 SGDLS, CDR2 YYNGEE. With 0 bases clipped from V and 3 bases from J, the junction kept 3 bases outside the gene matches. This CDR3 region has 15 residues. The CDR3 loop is CASSVGSGGYNEQFF. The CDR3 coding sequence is TGTGCCAGCAGCGTAGGGTCAGGGGGCTACAATGAGCAGTTCTTC.

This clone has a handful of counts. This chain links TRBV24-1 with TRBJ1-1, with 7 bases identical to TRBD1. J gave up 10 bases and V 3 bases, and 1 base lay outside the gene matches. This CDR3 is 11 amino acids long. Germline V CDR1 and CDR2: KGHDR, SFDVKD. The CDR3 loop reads CATSDGTAAFF. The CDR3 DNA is TGTGCCACCAGTGATGGGACAGCAGCTTTCTTT.

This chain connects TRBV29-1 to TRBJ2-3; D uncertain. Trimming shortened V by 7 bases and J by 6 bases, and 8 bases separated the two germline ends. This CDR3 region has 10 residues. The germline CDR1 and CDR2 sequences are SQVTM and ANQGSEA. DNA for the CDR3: TGCAGCGCAGGAGCGGATACGCAGTATTTT. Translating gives CSAGADTQYF.

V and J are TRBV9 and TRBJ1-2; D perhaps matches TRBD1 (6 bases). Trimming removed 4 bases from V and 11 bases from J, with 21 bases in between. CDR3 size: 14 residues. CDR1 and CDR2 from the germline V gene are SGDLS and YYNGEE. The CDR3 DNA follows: TGTGCCAGCAGCCTCACGGGGGGCGGTAAGGGGTACACCTTC. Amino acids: CASSLTGGGKGYTF. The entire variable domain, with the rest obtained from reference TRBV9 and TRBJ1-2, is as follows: DSGVTQTPKHLITATGQRVTLRCSPRSGDLSVYWYQQSLDQGLQFLIQYYNGEERAKGNILERFSAQQFPDLHSELNLSSLELGDSALYFCASSLTGGGKGYTFGSGTRLTVV.

The CDR3 loop is CATSGGGWQPQHF. The CDR3 nucleotides read TGTGCCACCAGTGGAGGGGGCTGGCAGCCCCAGCATTTT. The rearrangement links TRBV24-1 to TRBJ1-5; 7 bases align to TRBD1. V gave up 5 bases and J gave up 7 bases; unmatched junction bases: 4. Germline V CDR1 and CDR2: KGHDR, SFDVKD. This CDR3 is 13 amino acids long.

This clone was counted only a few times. In DNA form, the CDR3 reads TGTGCCAGCAGCTGGGGGGGCGAGCAGTACTTC. Its translation: CASSWGGEQYF. The chain links TRBV7-9 to TRBJ2-7, with 7 bases lining up with TRBD2. Germline V CDR1 and CDR2: SEHNR, FQNEAQ (reference sequence). There are 11 residues in the CDR3. V lost 4 bases to trimming and J lost 6 bases; unmatched junction nucleotides: 0. The variable domain in full, completed from reference TRBV7-9 and TRBJ2-7, reads DTGVSQNPRHKITKRGQNVTFRCDPISEHNRLYWYRQTLGQGPEFLTYFQNEAQLEKSRLLSDRFSAERPKGSFSTLEIQRTEQGDSAMYLCASSWGGEQYFGPGTRLTVT.

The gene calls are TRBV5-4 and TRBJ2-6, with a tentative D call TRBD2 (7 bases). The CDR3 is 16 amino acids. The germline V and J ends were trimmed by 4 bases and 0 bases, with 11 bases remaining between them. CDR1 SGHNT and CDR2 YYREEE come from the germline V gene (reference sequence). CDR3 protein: CASSAGGASGANVLTF. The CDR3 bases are TGTGCCAGCAGCGCTGGGGGGGCCTCTGGGGCCAACGTCCTGACTTTC.

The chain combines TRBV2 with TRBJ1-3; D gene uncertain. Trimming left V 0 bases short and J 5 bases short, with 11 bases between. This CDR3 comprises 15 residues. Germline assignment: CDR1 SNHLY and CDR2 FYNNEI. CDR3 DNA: TGTGCCAGCAGTGAAGCGGGTGGCAGGAGAAACACCATATATTTT. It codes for CASSEAGGRRNTIYF.

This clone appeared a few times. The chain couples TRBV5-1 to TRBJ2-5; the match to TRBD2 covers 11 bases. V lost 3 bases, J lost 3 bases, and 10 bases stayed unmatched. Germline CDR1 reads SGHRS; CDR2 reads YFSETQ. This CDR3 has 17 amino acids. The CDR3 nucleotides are TGCGCCAGCAGCTCGCCTCTACTAGCGGGGGTCGAAGAGACCCAGTACTTC. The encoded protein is CASSSPLLAGVEETQYF.

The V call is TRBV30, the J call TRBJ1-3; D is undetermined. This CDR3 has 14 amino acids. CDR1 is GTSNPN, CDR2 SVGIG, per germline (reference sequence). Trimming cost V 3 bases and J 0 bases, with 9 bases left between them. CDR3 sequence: CAWSYQSSGNTIYF. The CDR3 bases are TGTGCCTGGAGCTACCAAAGCTCTGGAAACACCATATATTTT.

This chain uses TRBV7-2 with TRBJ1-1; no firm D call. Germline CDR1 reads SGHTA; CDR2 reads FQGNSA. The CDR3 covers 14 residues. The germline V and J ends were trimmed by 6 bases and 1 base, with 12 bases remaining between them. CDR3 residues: CASSYAVANTEAFF. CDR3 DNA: TGTGCCAGCAGTTATGCGGTGGCGAACACTGAAGCTTTCTTT.

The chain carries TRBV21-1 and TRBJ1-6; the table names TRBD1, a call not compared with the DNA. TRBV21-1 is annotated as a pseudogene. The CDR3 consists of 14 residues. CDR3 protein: CASSPRQGHSPLHF. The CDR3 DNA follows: TGTGCCAGCAGCCCGAGACAGGGACATTCACCCCTCCACTTT.

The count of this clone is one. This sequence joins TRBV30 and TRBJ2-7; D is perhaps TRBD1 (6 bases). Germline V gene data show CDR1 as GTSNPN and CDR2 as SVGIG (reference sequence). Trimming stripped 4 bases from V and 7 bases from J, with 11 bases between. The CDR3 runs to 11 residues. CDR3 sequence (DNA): TGTGCCTGGACTATGGGGGCGGAGCAGTACTTC. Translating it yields CAWTMGAEQYF.

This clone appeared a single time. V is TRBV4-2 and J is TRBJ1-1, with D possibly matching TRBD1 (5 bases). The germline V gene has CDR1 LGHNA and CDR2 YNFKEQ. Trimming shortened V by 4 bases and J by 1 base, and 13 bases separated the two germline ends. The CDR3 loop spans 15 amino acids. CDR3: CASSRGGFPNTEAFF. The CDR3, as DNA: TGTGCCAGCAGCCGGGGGGGATTCCCGAACACTGAAGCTTTCTTT.

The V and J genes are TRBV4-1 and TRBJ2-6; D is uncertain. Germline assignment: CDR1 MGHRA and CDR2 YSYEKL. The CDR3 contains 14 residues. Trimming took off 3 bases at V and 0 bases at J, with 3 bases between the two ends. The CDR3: CASSHSSGANVLTF. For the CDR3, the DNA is TGCGCCAGCAGCCACAGCTCTGGGGCCAACGTCCTGACTTTC.

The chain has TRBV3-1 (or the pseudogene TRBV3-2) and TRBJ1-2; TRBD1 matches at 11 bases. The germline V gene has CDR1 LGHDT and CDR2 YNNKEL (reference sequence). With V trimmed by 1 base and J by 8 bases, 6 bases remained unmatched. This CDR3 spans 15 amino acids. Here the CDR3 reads CASSQGAGQGGGYTF. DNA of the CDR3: TGTGCCAGCAGCCAAGGAGCGGGACAGGGGGGAGGCTACACCTTC.